Below, one TCR beta chain is given with its context. Trimming cost V 4 bases and J 7 bases; bases outside gene matches: 10. The CDR3 contains 14 residues. Germline V lookup: CDR1 SGHRS, CDR2 YFSETQ. This entry comes from a study of Graves' ophthalmopathy and Graves' hyperthyroidism. RNA transcripts provided the template for amplifying TCR beta CDR3 regions. First-round RT-PCR employed HTBI primers, with a second-round multiplex PCR after it. TCRdb re-called the multiplex PCR reads with MiXCR, one entry per CDR3 protein. The table lists roughly 700,000 distinct CDR3 sequences, roughly 40% of them singletons.

The rearrangement joins TRBV5-1 to TRBJ1-2, with 7 nucleotides matching TRBD1. Sequencing used peripheral blood. The source of this sequence is an adult man with Graves' ophthalmopathy. CDR3 amino acids: CASSPTTGQVGYTF. CDR3 DNA: TGCGCCAGCAGCCCTACGACAGGGCAAGTTGGCTACACCTTC. The variable domain in full, completed from reference TRBV5-1 and TRBJ1-2, reads KAGVTQTPRYLIKTRGQQVTLSCSPISGHRSVSWYQQTPGQGLQFLFEYFSETQRNKGNFPGRFSGRQFSNSRSEMNVSTLELGDSALYLCASSPTTGQVGYTFGSGTRLTVV.